This entry concerns a single T cell receptor beta chain. Its antigen is not identified. This entry comes from a study of T cells after yellow fever vaccination. Study findings and constraints: From the bulk population, abundant clonotypes could contaminate and appear within FACS-sorted repertoires. Post-booster reappearance was seen for most primary-vaccination clones (about 96% CD4, around 90% CD8). It was a small share of clonotypes that appeared in both CD4 and CD8 compartments.

A process of 5'RACE template switching, which added a universal primer site and UMIs, was used to make TCR cDNA. A single record per CDR3 protein comes from TCRdb applying MiXCR to the 5' RACE reads. The data contain hundreds of thousands of distinct CDR3 sequences, around an eighth of them singletons. Looked up from germline, CDR1 is MNHNS and CDR2 is SASEGT. V lost 2 bases and J 0 bases, leaving 5 bases between the germline ends. There are 14 residues in the CDR3. V usage is TRBV6-1 and J usage is TRBJ1-5; D is undetermined. Sequencing was performed on PBMCs, taken on the day of the yellow fever booster vaccination. The receptor was isolated from a man aged 25 to 45 who received the YFV17D yellow fever vaccine. CDR3 protein: CASSETYSNQPQHF. CDR3 DNA sequence: TGTGCCAGCAGTGAAACGTATAGCAATCAGCCCCAGCATTTT.